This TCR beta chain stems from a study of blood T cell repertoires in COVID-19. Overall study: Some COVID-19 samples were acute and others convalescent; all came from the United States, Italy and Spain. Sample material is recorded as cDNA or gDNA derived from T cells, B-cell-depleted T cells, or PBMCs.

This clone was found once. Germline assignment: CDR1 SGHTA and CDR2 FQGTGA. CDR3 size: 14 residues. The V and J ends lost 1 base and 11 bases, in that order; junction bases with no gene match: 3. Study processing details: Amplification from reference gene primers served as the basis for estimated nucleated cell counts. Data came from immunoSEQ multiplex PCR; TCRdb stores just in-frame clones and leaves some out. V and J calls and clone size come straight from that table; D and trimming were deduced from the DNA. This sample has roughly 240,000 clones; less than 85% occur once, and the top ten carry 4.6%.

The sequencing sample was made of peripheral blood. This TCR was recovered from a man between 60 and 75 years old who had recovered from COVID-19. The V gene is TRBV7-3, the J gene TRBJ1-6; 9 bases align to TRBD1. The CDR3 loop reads CASSLMGQGTPLHF. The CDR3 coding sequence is TGTGCCAGCAGCTTAATGGGACAGGGAACACCCCTCCACTTT.